The 32 T cell receptor beta chains listed next were all sequenced from one sample in a study of OX40 agonist ivuxolimab in advanced cancers. Assay: immunoSEQ multiplex PCR; the TCRdb copy retains only in-frame clones and omits some. Of about 62,000 clones listed, about four fifths were seen once; the top ten hold approximately 11%. Sequencing was performed on CD4+ or CD8+ T cells sorted from blood, taken in a trial of the OX40 agonist ivuxolimab. Receptor source: an adult with an advanced solid tumor such as melanoma, head and neck, liver or kidney cancer.

This chain connects TRBV6-5 to TRBJ2-2; D may correspond to TRBD1 or TRBD2 (5 bases each). The CDR3 is 14 residues long. Germline CDR1 and CDR2: MNHEY and SVGAGI. V lost 6 bases to trimming and J lost 11 bases, with 19 bases between them. The CDR3 coding sequence is TGTGCCAGCAGATTGGGACGGAGCCTGGGTGAGCTGTTTTTT. Its translation is CASRLGRSLGELFF.

This clone has ten or more counts. The V and J genes are TRBV7-8 and TRBJ1-1; no reliable D call. The CDR3 runs to 15 residues. V lost 5 bases, J lost 0 bases, and 13 bases lay in between. Germline CDR1 and CDR2: SGHVS and FQNEAQ. CDR3 coding DNA: TGTGCCAGCAGCCCAAGTGGGTACATGAACACTGAAGCTTTCTTT. Its protein is CASSPSGYMNTEAFF. Supplemented by reference TRBV7-8 and TRBJ1-1, the full variable domain reads GAGVSQSPRYKVAKRGQDVALRCDPISGHVSLFWYQQALGQGPEFLTYFQNEAQLDKSGLPSDRFFAERPEGSVSTLKIQRTQQEDSAVYLCASSPSGYMNTEAFFGQGTRLTVV.

V and J are TRBV10-3 and TRBJ2-7; tentative D call: TRBD1 (7 bases). With 3 bases removed from V and 2 bases from J, the gap between germline ends came to 11 bases. The CDR3 sequence is 14 residues long. Germline V gene lookup returns CDR1 ENHRY and CDR2 SYGVKD. The CDR3 loop is CAISDPGGTYEQYF. The CDR3 nucleotides are TGTGCCATCAGTGACCCAGGGGGGACCTACGAGCAGTACTTC.

The genes are TRBV15 and TRBJ2-1; D perhaps matches TRBD2 (6 bases). The CDR3 totals 14 residues. Germline CDR1 reads LNHNV; CDR2 reads YYDKDF (reference sequence). V shed 8 bases and J shed 1 base, with 12 bases lying between them. CDR3 DNA sequence: TGTGCCACCCGGGGAGGAGGGTCCTACAATGAGCAGTTCTTC. Encoded protein: CATRGGGSYNEQFF. Filled out from reference TRBV15 and TRBJ2-1, the complete variable domain reads DAMVIQNPRYQVTQFGKPVTLSCSQTLNHNVMYWYQQKSSQAPKLLFHYYDKDFNNEADTPDNFQSRRPNTSFCFLDIRSPGLGDTAMYLCATRGGGSYNEQFFGPGTRLTVL.

The chain combines TRBV11-2 with TRBJ2-1, with unresolved D. The CDR3 is 13 residues long. Germline V gene data show CDR1 as SGHAT and CDR2 as FQNNGV. Trimming removed 2 bases from V and 8 bases from J, with 10 bases in between. CDR3 region: CASSLFRWDEQFF. CDR3 in DNA: TGTGCCAGCAGCTTATTTCGGTGGGATGAGCAGTTCTTC.

This clone was observed a few times. This rearrangement joins TRBV27 to TRBJ2-3; 10 bases are shared with TRBD1. CDR3 size: 15 residues. Per germline, CDR1 MNHEY and CDR2 SMNVEV (reference sequence). Germline trimming cut 5 bases from V and 5 bases from J; bases unmatched to any gene: 7. The CDR3: CASSLLTGGGDTQYF. The CDR3 nucleotides read TGTGCCAGCAGTCTCTTGACAGGGGGCGGAGATACGCAGTATTTT.

V and J are TRBV15 and TRBJ1-2; D is possibly TRBD1 (6 bases). The ends were cut back, 3 bases at V and 6 bases at J, with 14 bases in the middle. Per the germline V gene, CDR1 is LNHNV and CDR2 is YYDKDF (reference sequence). This CDR3 contains 14 residues. The CDR3 protein is CATSRAVGGDGYTF. The CDR3, as DNA: TGTGCCACCAGCAGGGCGGTGGGGGGCGATGGCTACACCTTC.

This rearrangement joins TRBV9 to TRBJ2-3, with D unresolved. Germline V gene sequence: CDR1 SGDLS, CDR2 YYNGEE. V lost 0 bases to trimming and J lost 9 bases, with 5 bases between them. The CDR3 length is 11 residues. Here the CDR3 DNA reads TGTGCCAGCAGCGTAGAGTCAACGCAGTATTTT. Its translation: CASSVESTQYF. Filled out from reference TRBV9 and TRBJ2-3, the complete variable domain reads DSGVTQTPKHLITATGQRVTLRCSPRSGDLSVYWYQQSLDQGLQFLIQYYNGEERAKGNILERFSAQQFPDLHSELNLSSLELGDSALYFCASSVESTQYFGPGTRLTVL.

J is TRBJ1-6 and V is TRBV18; weak D call: TRBD1 (5 bases). The germline V gene encodes CDR1 KGHSH and CDR2 LQKENI. The CDR3 totals 18 residues. The germline V and J ends were trimmed by 4 bases and 8 bases, with 24 bases remaining between them. CDR3 coding DNA: TGTGCCAGCTCACTCTCAGACCCCGGGTTAGGGGCTCATTCACCCCTCCACTTT. It encodes CASSLSDPGLGAHSPLHF.

The rearrangement links TRBV11-2 to TRBJ1-1; D ambiguous. The length of the CDR3 is 16 residues. Trimming left V 0 bases short and J 8 bases short, with 19 bases between. Looked up from germline, CDR1 is SGHAT and CDR2 is FQNNGV. This chain's CDR3 is CASSLDRVIDSTEAFF. The CDR3 DNA follows: TGTGCCAGCAGCTTAGACAGAGTAATTGATAGCACGGAAGCTTTCTTT.

This rearrangement joins TRBV7-6 to TRBJ2-2, with D maybe TRBD1 (6 bases). CDR1 and CDR2 (germline): SGHVS, FNYEAQ. V was pared by 2 bases and J by 6 bases, with 13 bases between. The CDR3 contains 15 residues. CDR3 bases: TGTGCCAGCAGCTTATTACAGGGTCCCGCCGGGGAGCTGTTTTTT. Protein product: CASSLLQGPAGELFF.

The chain combines TRBV11-2 with TRBJ2-1; tentative D call: TRBD2 (5 bases). CDR3 size: 12 residues. Germline V gene data show CDR1 as SGHAT and CDR2 as FQNNGV. V was shortened by 5 bases and J by 8 bases, with 10 bases between the two germline ends. The CDR3 DNA sequence: TGTGCCAGCAGCCGTCCGGGGTATGAGCAGTTCTTC. Residues: CASSRPGYEQFF. The full variable domain, in which reference TRBV11-2 and TRBJ2-1 provide the parts outside the CDR3, is EAGVAQSPRYKIIEKRQSVAFWCNPISGHATLYWYQQILGQGPKLLIQFQNNGVVDDSQLPKDRFSAERLKGVDSTLKIQPAKLEDSAVYLCASSRPGYEQFFGPGTRLTVL.

The chain couples TRBV5-5 to TRBJ1-2, with D unclear. V was trimmed by 5 bases and J by 4 bases, leaving 24 bases between them. Germline V lookup: CDR1 SGHKS, CDR2 YYEKEE (reference sequence). The CDR3 is 17 residues long. CDR3 sequence (DNA): TGTGCCAGCAGGGACGGAGAAAGACCAATCCCTCTCTATGGCTACACCTTC. This sequence encodes CASRDGERPIPLYGYTF.

This chain's CDR3 is CASSDNYPGRATNEKLFF. The CDR3, as DNA: TGTGCCAGTAGCGACAACTATCCGGGACGGGCAACTAATGAAAAACTGTTTTTT. The chain is built from TRBV19 and TRBJ1-4, with a weak D call TRBD1 (5 bases). The CDR3 sequence is 18 residues long. Trimming cost V 6 bases and J 0 bases, with 20 bases left between them. CDR1 LNHDA and CDR2 SQIVND come from the germline V gene (reference sequence).

This rearrangement joins TRBV7-9 to TRBJ1-1, with 7 bases fitting TRBD1. CDR1 is SEHNR, CDR2 FQNEAQ, per germline (reference sequence). V was clipped by 2 bases and J by 4 bases; unmatched bases: 7. This CDR3 has 15 residues. The CDR3 DNA reads TGTGCCAGCAGCTTATTACAGGGGCCCCTCACTGAAGCTTTCTTT. As protein: CASSLLQGPLTEAFF.

The chain combines TRBV9 with TRBJ2-7; D is perhaps TRBD2 (5 bases). With 2 bases removed from V and 2 bases from J, the gap between germline ends came to 14 bases. The CDR3 has 15 amino acids. CDR1 and CDR2 from the germline V gene are SGDLS and YYNGEE. The CDR3 is CASSVGLALTYEQYF. The CDR3 region has the DNA TGTGCCAGCAGCGTCGGGCTAGCTCTTACCTACGAGCAGTACTTC.

The rearrangement joins TRBV7-8 to TRBJ1-2, with D hard to call. The V end was cut by 3 bases, the J end by 3 bases, with 11 bases between. CDR3 size: 14 residues. CDR1 SGHVS and CDR2 FQNEAQ come from the germline V gene. The CDR3 here is CASSFGAVDYGYTF. The CDR3 DNA is TGTGCCAGCAGCTTTGGCGCGGTCGACTATGGCTACACCTTC. Drawing the rest from reference TRBV7-8 and TRBJ1-2, the complete variable domain is GAGVSQSPRYKVAKRGQDVALRCDPISGHVSLFWYQQALGQGPEFLTYFQNEAQLDKSGLPSDRFFAERPEGSVSTLKIQRTQQEDSAVYLCASSFGAVDYGYTFGSGTRLTVV.

V is TRBV6-5 and J is TRBJ1-6, with a tentative D call TRBD1 (6 bases). Germline V gene lookup returns CDR1 MNHEY and CDR2 SVGAGI. V lost 0 bases, J lost 7 bases, and 7 bases lay in between. The CDR3 has 14 amino acids. The CDR3 DNA follows: TGTGCCAGCAGTTACTCTAGGGGGAATTCACCCCTCCACTTT. Translation gives CASSYSRGNSPLHF.

The J gene is TRBJ1-2, the V gene TRBV18; no reliable D call. The ends were cut back, 3 bases at V and 3 bases at J, with 17 bases in the middle. The CDR3 is 16 residues long. Germline-derived CDR1 and CDR2 are KGHSH and LQKENI. The CDR3 DNA follows: TGTGCCAGCTCACCCGATCCGGGAGGGTCTTACTATGGCTACACCTTC. It yields the protein CASSPDPGGSYYGYTF.

The rearrangement links TRBV7-1 to TRBJ1-2; 8 nucleotides align to TRBD1. TRBV7-1 is given ORF status, its function remaining uncertain. The CDR3 length is 13 residues. J was trimmed by 6 bases and V by 3 bases; bases with no gene match: 3. The CDR3 coding sequence is TGTGCCAGCAGCTCTTCAGGGGGCGATGGCTACACCTTC. Translating it yields CASSSSGGDGYTF.

The chain carries TRBV7-2 and TRBJ1-5; D possibly corresponds to TRBD1 (5 bases). This CDR3 region has 16 residues. The germline CDR1 and CDR2 sequences are SGHTA and FQGNSA. The V gene lost 5 bases and the J gene lost 0 bases, with 14 bases spanning the gap. The CDR3, as DNA: TGTGCCAGCAGCGGCGCTAGGGGATATAGCAATCAGCCCCAGCATTTT. It yields the protein CASSGARGYSNQPQHF.

The CDR3 loop is CASQVTSEDTQYF. CDR3 nucleotides: TGTGCCAGCCAAGTAACTAGCGAAGATACGCAGTATTTT. The gene calls are TRBV7-9 and TRBJ2-3; 7 positions match TRBD2. V gave up 8 bases and J gave up 5 bases; unmatched junction bases: 7. Germline V gene lookup returns CDR1 SEHNR and CDR2 FQNEAQ (reference sequence). The CDR3 is 13 amino acids.

This chain joins TRBV6-5 and TRBJ1-2, with D unresolved. V was cut by 0 bases and J by 6 bases, with 8 bases left in between. This CDR3 contains 13 residues. The germline V gene has CDR1 MNHEY and CDR2 SVGAGI. The CDR3 is CASSYSGNNGYTF. The CDR3 nucleotides are TGTGCCAGCAGTTACTCCGGGAATAATGGCTACACCTTC.

This clone showed up just once. This sequence joins TRBV6-1 and TRBJ2-1; D is undetermined. Trimming shortened V by 7 bases and J by 0 bases, and 13 bases separated the two germline ends. Germline CDR1 and CDR2: MNHNS and SASEGT. The CDR3 consists of 15 residues. The CDR3 sequence is CASTGSRSSYNEQFF. The CDR3 DNA follows: TGTGCCAGCACTGGAAGCAGAAGCTCCTACAATGAGCAGTTCTTC.

The chain couples TRBV27 to TRBJ2-3, with TRBD2 matching 13 bases. Germline V gene sequence: CDR1 MNHEY, CDR2 SMNVEV (reference sequence). This CDR3 has 15 residues. V lost 5 bases and J lost 6; bases outside the gene matches: 5. CDR3 nucleotides: TGTGCCAGCAGTCAAGGACTAGCGGGAGAGGATACGCAGTATTTT. This gives the protein CASSQGLAGEDTQYF.

This chain joins TRBV18 and TRBJ2-7, with TRBD1 as a possible D gene (5 bases). The germline V and J ends were trimmed by 0 bases and 5 bases, with 11 bases remaining between them. The CDR3 is 14 amino acids. CDR1 is KGHSH, CDR2 LQKENI, per germline. The CDR3 loop reads CASSPPPGLDEQYF. The DNA of the CDR3 is TGTGCCAGCTCACCACCCCCAGGGCTGGACGAGCAGTACTTC.

There are a few counts of this clone. The chain uses TRBV11-2 and TRBJ2-3; 14 bases map to TRBD2. The germline CDR1 and CDR2 sequences are SGHAT and FQNNGV. The CDR3 is 19 amino acids. The V gene end was trimmed by 3 bases and the J gene end by 1 base; junction bases not matched to a gene: 9. CDR3 DNA: TGTGCCAGCAGCTTCGGGACTAGCGGGGGTCGGCTGGGCACAGATACGCAGTATTTT. The encoded protein is CASSFGTSGGRLGTDTQYF.

The rearrangement links TRBV5-1 to TRBJ2-1, with TRBD2 matching 7 bases. CDR1 and CDR2 (germline): SGHRS, YFSETQ. Trimming cost V 3 bases and J 8 bases; bases outside gene matches: 17. The CDR3 is 17 residues long. In DNA, the CDR3 is TGCGCCAGCAGCTCCTCTCCTTTGGCGGGAGAAGTCGATGAGCAGTTCTTC. It codes for CASSSSPLAGEVDEQFF.

This chain joins TRBV2 and TRBJ1-2, with D unclear. The CDR3 extends over 13 amino acids. Trimming took off 6 bases at V and 8 bases at J, with 16 bases between the two ends. Per germline, CDR1 SNHLY and CDR2 FYNNEI. CDR3 protein: CASSGLSMGGYTF. The CDR3 nucleotides read TGTGCCAGCAGCGGTTTAAGTATGGGAGGCTACACCTTC.

The chain recombines TRBV2 with TRBJ2-1, with a possible D match to TRBD2 (5 bases). The V and J ends lost 11 bases and 3 bases respectively, with 17 bases between them. Germline CDR1 SNHLY, CDR2 FYNNEI. The CDR3 has 14 residues. The CDR3 sequence: CACPGNVGYNEQFF. CDR3 nucleotides: TGTGCCTGCCCGGGAAATGTGGGCTACAATGAGCAGTTCTTC.

The chain carries TRBV28 and TRBJ2-7, with a tentative D call TRBD2 (5 bases). Trimming stripped 4 bases from V and 3 bases from J, with 13 bases between. Germline-derived CDR1 and CDR2 are MDHEN and SYDVKM. There are 14 residues in the CDR3. As DNA, the CDR3 is TGTGCCAGCAGTTCCGGACTGAAGCTCTACGAGCAGTACTTC. Its protein product is CASSSGLKLYEQYF.

The chain recombines TRBV2 with TRBJ2-6; possible D gene TRBD1, 5 bases. This CDR3 contains 17 residues. V lost 5 bases and J lost 1, with 15 bases in between. Germline CDR1 reads SNHLY; CDR2 reads FYNNEI. The CDR3 spells CASSSTDSFSGANVLTF. The CDR3 DNA sequence: TGTGCCAGCAGTTCGACAGATTCTTTTTCTGGGGCCAACGTCCTGACTTTC.